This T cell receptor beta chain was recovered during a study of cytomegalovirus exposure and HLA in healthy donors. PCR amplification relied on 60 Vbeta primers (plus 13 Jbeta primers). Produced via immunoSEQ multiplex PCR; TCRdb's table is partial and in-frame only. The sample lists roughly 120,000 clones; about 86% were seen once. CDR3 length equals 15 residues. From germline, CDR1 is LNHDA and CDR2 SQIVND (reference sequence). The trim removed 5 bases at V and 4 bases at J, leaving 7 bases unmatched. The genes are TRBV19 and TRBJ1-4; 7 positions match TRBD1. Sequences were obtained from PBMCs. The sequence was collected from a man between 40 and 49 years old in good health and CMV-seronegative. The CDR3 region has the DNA TGTGCCAGTAGTCCAATACGGGACAGTAATGAAAAACTGTTTTTT. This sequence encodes CASSPIRDSNEKLFF.